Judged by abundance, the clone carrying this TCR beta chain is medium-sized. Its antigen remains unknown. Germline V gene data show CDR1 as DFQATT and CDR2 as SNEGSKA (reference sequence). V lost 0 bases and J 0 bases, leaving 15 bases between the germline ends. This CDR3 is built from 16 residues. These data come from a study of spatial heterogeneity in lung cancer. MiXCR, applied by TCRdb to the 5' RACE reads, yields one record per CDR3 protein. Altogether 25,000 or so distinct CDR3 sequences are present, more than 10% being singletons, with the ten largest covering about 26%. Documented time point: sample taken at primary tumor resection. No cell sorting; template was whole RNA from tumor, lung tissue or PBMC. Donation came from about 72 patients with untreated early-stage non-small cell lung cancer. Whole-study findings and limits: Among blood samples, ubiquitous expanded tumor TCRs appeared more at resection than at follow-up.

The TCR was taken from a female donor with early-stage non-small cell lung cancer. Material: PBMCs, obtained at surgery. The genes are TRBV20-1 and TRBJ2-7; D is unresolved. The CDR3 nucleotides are TGCAGTGCTAGAGATCTGGCCCAAGGAAGCTCCTACGAGCAGTACTTC. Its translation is CSARDLAQGSSYEQYF.